Listed below are T cell receptor beta chains from one sample, sequenced in a study of human T cells and chemical hapten exposure. TCRdb re-called the RACE reads through MiXCR, storing one row per CDR3 protein. This sample has tens of thousands of distinct CDR3 sequences, with over 9% found just once. The source material was whole blood, sampled in connection with sensitization to the hapten diphenylcyclopropenone (DPC). The receptors shown here come from a woman aged 50 to 60 with alopecia areata. Some clones in this sample may be carry-over from other donors' samples. The CDR3 runs from the conserved cysteine through the conserved F or W. D genes are given only for firm matches. Clone size is stated in some rows and not others, as once, few, many or a class when expanded.

clone size: many
V gene: TRBV7-9
D gene: TRBD2
J gene: TRBJ2-1
CDR3 DNA: TGTGCCAGCAGCGCCCGAGGGCTAGCGGGCAATGAGCAGTTCTTC
CDR3 protein: CASSARGLAGNEQFF

clone size: many
V gene: TRBV27
D gene: .
J gene: TRBJ1-2
CDR3 DNA: TGTGCCAGCAGTTTATCGGGAGGGGATGGCTACACCTTC
CDR3 protein: CASSLSGGDGYTF

clone size: many
V gene: TRBV5-4
D gene: .
J gene: TRBJ2-1
CDR3 DNA: TGTGCCAGCAGCTTGGACGTGGGAGTGAATGGCAATGAGCAGTTCTTC
CDR3 protein: CASSLDVGVNGNEQFF

clone size: .
V gene: TRBV18
D gene: .
J gene: TRBJ2-1
CDR3 DNA: TGTGCCAGCTCAGAGCAGGTTGTACACAATGAGCAGTTCTTC
CDR3 protein: CASSEQVVHNEQFF

clone size: .
V gene: TRBV20-1
D gene: .
J gene: TRBJ2-1
CDR3 DNA: TGCAGTGCTAGACTGGACGGGAGATACCTCAATGAGCAGTTCTTC
CDR3 protein: CSARLDGRYLNEQFF

clone size: many
V gene: TRBV20-1
D gene: TRBD2
J gene: TRBJ2-5
CDR3 DNA: TGCAGTGCTAGAGTCCCTAGCGGAAAAGAGACCCAGTACTTC
CDR3 protein: CSARVPSGKETQYF

clone size: few
V gene: TRBV29-1
D gene: .
J gene: TRBJ2-1
CDR3 DNA: TGCAGCGCATCGTTTGGTCGTTATGAGCAGTTCTTC
CDR3 protein: CSASFGRYEQFF

clone size: many
V gene: TRBV19
D gene: .
J gene: TRBJ1-1
CDR3 DNA: TGTGCCACCGCCCAACAATCGAACACTGAAGCTTTCTTT
CDR3 protein: CATAQQSNTEAFF

clone size: many
V gene: TRBV7-8
D gene: .
J gene: TRBJ1-5
CDR3 DNA: TGTGCCAGCAGCTTAGCATCCCACACAGGTTACAATCAGCCCCAGCATTTT
CDR3 protein: CASSLASHTGYNQPQHF

clone size: many
V gene: TRBV10-2
D gene: .
J gene: TRBJ2-5
CDR3 DNA: TGCGCCAGCAGGAGGGGGGGAGCCCAAGAGACCCAGTACTTC
CDR3 protein: CASRRGGAQETQYF

clone size: few
V gene: TRBV3-1
D gene: .
J gene: TRBJ2-5
CDR3 DNA: TGTGCCAGCAGCCTCGGACTACCCCAAACCCAGTACTTC
CDR3 protein: CASSLGLPQTQYF

clone size: .
V gene: TRBV29-1
D gene: .
J gene: TRBJ1-2
CDR3 DNA: TGCAGCGTGGCTGCCAGGGGCTATGGCTACACCTTC
CDR3 protein: CSVAARGYGYTF

clone size: .
V gene: TRBV12-3/TRBV12-4
D gene: TRBD1
J gene: TRBJ2-5
CDR3 DNA: TGTGCCAGCAAATTGCACGGGACAGACGTACAAGAGACCCAGTACTTC
CDR3 protein: CASKLHGTDVQETQYF

clone size: many
V gene: TRBV18
D gene: .
J gene: TRBJ1-1
CDR3 DNA: TGTGCCAGCTCACCACTGGAAGTTGGGGGAAACACTGAAGCTTTCTTT
CDR3 protein: CASSPLEVGGNTEAFF

clone size: .
V gene: TRBV20-1
D gene: TRBD1
J gene: TRBJ1-2
CDR3 DNA: TGCAGTGCTAGAGAAACAGGGGGCGGCTATGGCTACACCTTC
CDR3 protein: CSARETGGGYGYTF

clone size: few
V gene: TRBV27
D gene: .
J gene: TRBJ2-1
CDR3 DNA: TGTGCCAGCAGTTTTACCTCCGTCTTC
CDR3 protein: CASSFTSVF

clone size: many
V gene: TRBV14
D gene: .
J gene: TRBJ2-1
CDR3 DNA: TGTGCCAGCAGCCAAGGCCGGAGGAATGAGCAGTTCTTC
CDR3 protein: CASSQGRRNEQFF

clone size: many
V gene: TRBV19
D gene: .
J gene: TRBJ1-5
CDR3 DNA: TGTGCCAGTAGTATAGAAAGGCAGCCCCAGCATTTT
CDR3 protein: CASSIERQPQHF

clone size: many
V gene: TRBV20-1
D gene: .
J gene: TRBJ1-3
CDR3 DNA: TGCAGTGCCCGATTCCCCGGAAGGAACACCATATATTTT
CDR3 protein: CSARFPGRNTIYF

clone size: .
V gene: TRBV21-1
D gene: .
J gene: TRBJ2-5
CDR3 DNA: TGTGCCAGCAACAAACGGGACAGGCCCTTCCAAGAGACCCAGTACTTC
CDR3 protein: CASNKRDRPFQETQYF

clone size: many
V gene: TRBV7-9
D gene: TRBD1
J gene: TRBJ1-1
CDR3 DNA: TGTGCCAGCAGCTCCGGACAGGGCAGTTCTGAAGCTTTCTTT
CDR3 protein: CASSSGQGSSEAFF

clone size: many
V gene: TRBV12-3/TRBV12-4
D gene: .
J gene: TRBJ2-3
CDR3 DNA: TGTGCCAGCAGTTTCCTAGTCCCCACAGATACGCAGTATTTT
CDR3 protein: CASSFLVPTDTQYF

clone size: .
V gene: TRBV20-1
D gene: .
J gene: TRBJ1-1
CDR3 DNA: TGCAGTGCTTACGGACATCCTGAAGCTTTCTTT
CDR3 protein: CSAYGHPEAFF

clone size: many
V gene: TRBV9
D gene: TRBD1
J gene: TRBJ2-3
CDR3 DNA: TGTGCCAGCAGCGTGGCAGGGGGCGAGGCAGATACGCAGTATTTT
CDR3 protein: CASSVAGGEADTQYF

clone size: many
V gene: TRBV27
D gene: .
J gene: TRBJ1-1
CDR3 DNA: TGTGCCAGCAGTTTACGTCTGGGGAACACTGAAGCTTTCTTT
CDR3 protein: CASSLRLGNTEAFF

clone size: medium-sized
V gene: TRBV11-2
D gene: TRBD1
J gene: TRBJ1-1
CDR3 DNA: TGTGCCAGCAGCCCTCCCCAGGGGGTGAACACTGAAGCTTTCTTT
CDR3 protein: CASSPPQGVNTEAFF

clone size: few
V gene: TRBV19
D gene: .
J gene: TRBJ2-7
CDR3 DNA: TGTGCCAGTAGTCCTAGACAGGATGGAGGACACGAGCAGTACTTC
CDR3 protein: CASSPRQDGGHEQYF

clone size: .
V gene: TRBV3-1
D gene: .
J gene: TRBJ1-2
CDR3 DNA: TGTGCCAGCAGACTCCGGACAGAACCTTATGGCTACACCTTC
CDR3 protein: CASRLRTEPYGYTF

clone size: .
V gene: TRBV14
D gene: .
J gene: TRBJ1-5
CDR3 DNA: TGTGCCAGCAGCCAAGCTGGCAAAAATCAGCCCCAGCATTTT
CDR3 protein: CASSQAGKNQPQHF

clone size: few
V gene: TRBV20-1
D gene: .
J gene: TRBJ1-2
CDR3 DNA: TGCAGTGCCGCCCGGGGTCTGGACTATGGCTACACCTTC
CDR3 protein: CSAARGLDYGYTF

clone size: many
V gene: TRBV20-1
D gene: TRBD2
J gene: TRBJ2-1
CDR3 DNA: TGCAGCCCGTCTTTGCGGGAGCGGTCCTACAATGAGCAGTTCTTC
CDR3 protein: CSPSLRERSYNEQFF